A selection of T cell receptor beta chains follows, all from one sample in a study of shared clonotypes between healthy human individuals. Assay used: immunoSEQ multiplex PCR; TCRdb lists only in-frame clones, some missing. The profile covers approximately 2,000,000 clones, with around 93% appearing a single time and about 1.7% taken by the ten largest. Specimen: naive CD8+ T cells from PBMCs. The source is a man aged 18 to 35 in good health. Some clones in this sample may be carry-over from other donors' samples. CDR3s include the opening cysteine and the closing phenylalanine or tryptophan. Fields, in order: CDR3 protein, CDR3 DNA, J gene, V gene, clone size, D gene. The D gene is left open where the match is weak. The size of a clone is reported for some rows only, either as once, few or many, or as a class for expanded clones.

CASSLWARGSGYTF,TGTGCCAGCAGTTTATGGGCACGGGGGAGCGGCTACACCTTC,TRBJ1-2,TRBV27,-,-
CASSLTPGTSKTQYF,TGTGCCAGCAGTCTCACCCCCGGGACTAGTAAGACCCAGTACTTC,TRBJ2-5,TRBV28,once,TRBD2
CASSFGPLRDTQYF,TGTGCCAGCAGTTTCGGGCCCCTTAGAGATACGCAGTATTTT,TRBJ2-3,TRBV28,-,-
CASRGAENSNTEAFF,TGTGCCAGTAGGGGAGCGGAGAATTCGAACACTGAAGCTTTCTTT,TRBJ1-1,TRBV19,few,-
CATSPLGTGGENEQYF,TGTGCCACCAGCCCCCTGGGGACAGGGGGCGAGAATGAGCAGTACTTC,TRBJ2-7,TRBV15,once,TRBD1
CASSKGRSFLSYNEQFF,TGTGCCAGCAGCAAAGGACGCAGTTTTCTCTCCTACAATGAGCAGTTCTTC,TRBJ2-1,TRBV21-1,-,-
CASSFGAAGHLSYEQYF,TGTGCCAGCAGCTTTGGGGCAGCGGGACACCTCTCCTACGAGCAGTACTTC,TRBJ2-7,TRBV5-6,-,-
CASSQPRGAGEYEKLFF,TGTGCCAGTAGCCAACCCCGGGGAGCAGGGGAATATGAAAAACTGTTTTTT,TRBJ1-4,TRBV19,-,-
CSALGVHYGYTF,TGCAGCGCTCTAGGGGTGCACTATGGCTACACCTTC,TRBJ1-2,TRBV29-1,-,-
CASSLGGGRKTQYF,TGTGCCAGCAGTTTAGGGGGCGGACGGAAGACCCAGTACTTC,TRBJ2-5,TRBV27,-,-
CASTVVANTEAFF,TGTGCCAGCACCGTCGTGGCGAACACTGAAGCTTTCTTT,TRBJ1-1,TRBV28,few,-
CASSSAYEQYF,TGTGCCAGCAGCTCGGCCTACGAGCAGTACTTC,TRBJ2-7,TRBV7-2,once,-
CASTPGTQANTGELFF,TGTGCCAGCACGCCGGGGACTCAGGCGAACACCGGGGAGCTGTTTTTT,TRBJ2-2,TRBV7-9,-,-
CASSLWGQGSNEQYF,TGTGCCAGCAGTTTATGGGGACAGGGATCCAACGAGCAGTACTTC,TRBJ2-7,TRBV27,once,TRBD1
CASRVGASTDTQYF,TGTGCCAGCAGGGTCGGAGCTAGCACAGATACGCAGTATTTT,TRBJ2-3,TRBV27,-,-
CASSSTGELFF,TGTGCCAGCAGCAGCACCGGGGAGCTGTTTTTT,TRBJ2-2,TRBV7-9,-,-
CASSLGLKRGDEQYF,TGTGCCAGCAGCTTGGGTCTCAAACGGGGGGACGAGCAGTACTTC,TRBJ2-7,TRBV5-4,-,TRBD2
CASRPRQGAWEEQFF,TGTGCCAGCAGACCCCGACAGGGGGCTTGGGAAGAGCAGTTCTTC,TRBJ2-1,TRBV7-8,-,TRBD1
CASQSVGPGTQYF,TGTGCCTCCCAGTCGGTGGGACCCGGGACCCAGTACTTC,TRBJ2-5,TRBV28,-,-
CASSPRPHNEKLFF,TGTGCCAGCAGTCCTAGGCCCCACAATGAAAAACTGTTTTTT,TRBJ1-4,TRBV28,-,-
CASRSRGNAHNEQFF,TGTGCCAGCAGATCCCGTGGGAACGCTCACAATGAGCAGTTCTTC,TRBJ2-1,TRBV27,-,-
CASSKGRAGDTSGANVLTF,TGTGCCAGCAGCAAAGGAAGAGCGGGAGATACTTCCGGGGCCAACGTCCTGACTTTC,TRBJ2-6,TRBV9,-,TRBD2
CASSLVASPLNEQFF,TGTGCCAGCAGCTTAGTTGCCAGTCCTCTGAATGAGCAGTTCTTC,TRBJ2-1,TRBV7-8,-,-
CASSLANQGPYNEQFF,TGCGCCAGCAGCTTGGCCAACCAGGGTCCCTACAATGAGCAGTTCTTC,TRBJ2-1,TRBV5-1,-,-
CASSPGLVLNEQYF,TGTGCCAGTAGCCCGGGACTAGTTCTCAACGAGCAGTACTTC,TRBJ2-7,TRBV19,-,TRBD2
CASSVGTSGSDEQFF,TGTGCCAGCAGCGTAGGGACTAGCGGGAGCGATGAGCAGTTCTTC,TRBJ2-1,TRBV9,-,TRBD2
CASTLVGQGGTGELFF,TGTGCCAGCACCCTGGTGGGACAGGGGGGAACCGGGGAGCTGTTTTTT,TRBJ2-2,TRBV27,-,TRBD1
CSDIGAGWSEQYF,TGCAGCGACATTGGGGCAGGTTGGAGCGAGCAGTACTTC,TRBJ2-7,TRBV29-1,-,-
CASSLVNTEAFF,TGCGCCAGCAGTTTAGTGAACACTGAAGCTTTCTTT,TRBJ1-1,TRBV10-1,-,-
CAWSGTGGGDTQYF,TGTGCCTGGAGCGGGACAGGGGGTGGAGATACGCAGTATTTT,TRBJ2-3,TRBV30,once,TRBD1
CASSEVGKLNTGELFF,TGTGCCAGCAGCGAGGTAGGGAAGCTCAACACCGGGGAGCTGTTTTTT,TRBJ2-2,TRBV9,-,-
CASSPIGLAGSYEQYF,TGTGCCAGCAGCCCGATAGGGCTAGCGGGATCCTACGAGCAGTACTTC,TRBJ2-7,TRBV7-2,-,TRBD2
CSVDGGTQYF,TGCAGCGTTGATGGTGGTACGCAGTATTTT,TRBJ2-3,TRBV29-1,-,-
CSVTGFAGELFF,TGCAGCGTTACAGGGTTCGCCGGGGAGCTGTTTTTT,TRBJ2-2,TRBV29-1,-,-
CASSYPPWGEAFF,TGTGCCAGCAGTTACCCCCCCTGGGGTGAAGCTTTCTTT,TRBJ1-1,TRBV6-5,-,-
CASSNRQGSNQPQHF,TGCGCCAGCAGTAACCGACAGGGGAGCAATCAGCCCCAGCATTTT,TRBJ1-5,TRBV10-2,-,TRBD1
CASSLGSQGTPEAFF,TGTGCCAGCAGCTTAGGGTCTCAGGGGACCCCTGAAGCTTTCTTT,TRBJ1-1,TRBV7-8,-,-
CASSLGRYEQYF,TGTGCCAGCAGCTTAGGCCGGTACGAGCAGTACTTC,TRBJ2-7,TRBV7-9,-,-
CASSYGGEAYEQYF,TGTGCCAGCAGTTACGGAGGGGAAGCCTACGAGCAGTACTTC,TRBJ2-7,TRBV6-5,-,-
CSVVSSGANVLTF,TGCAGCGTTGTGTCCTCTGGGGCCAACGTCCTGACTTTC,TRBJ2-6,TRBV29-1,-,-
CASSPYPGGGDYNEQFF,TGTGCCAGCAGTCCATACCCTGGCGGAGGGGACTACAATGAGCAGTTCTTC,TRBJ2-1,TRBV28,-,-
CASSLLLGPNEKLFF,TGTGCCAGCAGTTTACTTTTAGGCCCTAATGAAAAACTGTTTTTT,TRBJ1-4,TRBV28,-,-
CASSPRWASGGSYNEQFF,TGTGCCAGCAGCCCGCGCTGGGCTAGCGGGGGGTCCTACAATGAGCAGTTCTTC,TRBJ2-1,TRBV5-6,-,TRBD2
CASSSGTGHNQPQHF,TGCGCCAGCAGCTCCGGGACAGGCCACAATCAGCCCCAGCATTTT,TRBJ1-5,TRBV5-1,-,TRBD1
CASSQDLAGVGEQYF,TGTGCCAGCAGCCAAGATCTAGCGGGAGTCGGCGAGCAGTACTTC,TRBJ2-7,TRBV14,-,TRBD2
CASSFGQSNQPQHF,TGTGCCAGCAGCTTTGGACAGAGCAATCAGCCCCAGCATTTT,TRBJ1-5,TRBV9,-,-
CASTWTGGNYGYTF,TGTGCCAGCACCTGGACAGGGGGCAATTATGGCTACACCTTC,TRBJ1-2,TRBV28,-,TRBD1
CASSVDIRDSATGELFF,TGTGCCAGCAGCGTTGACATTAGGGACAGCGCTACCGGGGAGCTGTTTTTT,TRBJ2-2,TRBV5-4,-,TRBD1
CASSAPTGAPNEKLFF,TGTGCCAGCAGCGCTCCAACAGGGGCACCCAATGAAAAACTGTTTTTT,TRBJ1-4,TRBV9,-,TRBD1
CATETGNGYTF,TGTGCCACTGAGACAGGGAACGGCTACACCTTC,TRBJ1-2,TRBV19,once,TRBD1
CASSVEAAPGEQYF,TGTGCCAGCAGCGTAGAGGCCGCCCCGGGCGAGCAGTACTTC,TRBJ2-7,TRBV9,-,-
CASSLEIGTGGAGNTEAFF,TGCGCCAGCAGCTTGGAGATTGGGACAGGGGGCGCGGGGAACACTGAAGCTTTCTTT,TRBJ1-1,TRBV5-1,-,TRBD1
CASSIDGGLYGYTF,TGTGCCAGTAGTATTGATGGGGGCCTTTATGGCTACACCTTC,TRBJ1-2,TRBV19,-,-
CASSLTPSTSYEQYF,TGTGCCAGCAGCCTGACTCCCTCAACGTCCTACGAGCAGTACTTC,TRBJ2-7,TRBV14,-,-
CATHQTGLSNQPQHF,TGTGCCACCCACCAGACAGGGCTTAGCAATCAGCCCCAGCATTTT,TRBJ1-5,TRBV6-1,-,TRBD1
CASRASSSYEQYF,TGTGCCAGCAGGGCTAGCTCATCCTACGAGCAGTACTTC,TRBJ2-7,TRBV6-4,-,-
CASSTDWKSSYEQYF,TGTGCCAGCAGCACCGACTGGAAGAGCTCCTACGAGCAGTACTTC,TRBJ2-7,TRBV7-9,once,-